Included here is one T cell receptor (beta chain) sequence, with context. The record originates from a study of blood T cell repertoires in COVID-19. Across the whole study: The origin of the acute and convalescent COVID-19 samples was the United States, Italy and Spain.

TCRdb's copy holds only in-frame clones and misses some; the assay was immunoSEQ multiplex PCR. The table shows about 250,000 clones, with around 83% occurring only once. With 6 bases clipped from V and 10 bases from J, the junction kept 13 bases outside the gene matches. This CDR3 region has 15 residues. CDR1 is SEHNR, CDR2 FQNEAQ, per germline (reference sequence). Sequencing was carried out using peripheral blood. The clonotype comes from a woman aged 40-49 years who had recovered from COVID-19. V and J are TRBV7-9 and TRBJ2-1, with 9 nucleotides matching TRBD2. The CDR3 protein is CASSPRGSGGREQFF. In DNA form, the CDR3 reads TGTGCCAGCAGTCCTCGGGGTAGCGGGGGTCGGGAGCAGTTCTTC.